The entry below describes one T cell receptor beta chain. This clone was seen a single time. No antigen is known for it. Per-nucleotide qualities are absent, and no much larger clonotype sits a single base away. The data are from a study of PD-L1 blockade in urothelial cancer (dated by TCRdb to the late 2010s). With respect to the entire study: Therapy was started in the mid-2010s for all patients, and atezolizumab 1,200 mg was administered intravenously every 3 weeks. About 90% of the roughly 29 patients were identified as males with urothelial cancer of bladder origin, and a prior smoking history was reported by 18 of 29 patients. An ECOG performance status of 0 or 1 was recorded for the patients, and 0 to 3 prior chemotherapy regimens had been received by the patients. Blood samples were analyzed at two time points: 3 weeks after treatment start (second dose) and 6 weeks after treatment start. Blood samples yielded a median of approximately 150,000 T cells and around 80,000 unique TCRs, with median clonality approximately 0.08. Somatic, immune and clinical correlates of response to PD-L1 blockade with atezolizumab in urothelial cancer were the focus of an exploratory multi-omic analysis. Pretreatment tumor samples, along with matched peripheral blood collected serially before and after atezolizumab treatment, underwent TCR sequencing. Progression-free survival longer than 6 months counted as durable clinical benefit, and TCR features were additionally tested against both progression-free and overall survival. In the same patients, whole exome sequencing and RNA sequencing of pretreatment tumors were performed in addition to TCR sequencing. Durable clinical benefit was achieved by nine patients but not by the remaining 20. Some 30 patients had pretreatment blood TCR-seq, about 25 had at least one posttreatment blood collection, and about 25 had tumor TCR-seq. The study at large found these results: Because of the small sample size (n = 29) and the many exploratory analyses performed, the results are intended to be regarded as hypothesis-generating. Improved progression-free and overall survival was associated with having pretreatment peripheral blood TCR clonality below the median. Among patients with durable benefit, tumor-associated TCR clones showed greater expansion in peripheral blood 3 weeks after treatment started (n ≈ 24, p = 0.022).

Synthetic TCR analog templates were spiked into each PCR so that absolute template abundance could be estimated from read counts. Using the immunoSEQ assay, TCRbeta CDR3 regions were amplified from genomic DNA with bias-controlled V and J gene primers. Sequencing of rearranged TCRbeta segments was done at approximately 20X coverage. Regarding the original processing steps: Sequencing errors were corrected by clustering and CDR3s were annotated against IMGT to assign V, D and J genes. Out-of-frame and stop-codon sequences were excluded, and only productive TCRbeta rearrangements were used in downstream analyses. Clonality was calculated as one minus the Shannon entropy normalized by the log of the number of unique productive sequences. Fisher's exact test with Benjamini-Hochberg correction, using a cutoff of adjusted p below 0.01, was how clones that differed between time points or between blood and tumor were identified. TCRdb took over this immuneACCESS table, retaining in-frame rearrangements with V and J assigned. Such tables are incomplete; in checked studies, under half of the missing clones stem from an unresolved V gene, and the remainder is unexplained. V and J calls plus clone size are reproduced from that table; the DNA served to infer D and trimming. Across this sample there are fewer than 45,000 clones, with around four fifths seen only once. Of the sample, 6.5% to 8.5% is held by the ten largest clones.

The sample's time point label is to be understood as: pretreatment peripheral blood. The cohort included some 30 patients with locally advanced or metastatic urothelial carcinoma who were treated at Memorial Sloan Kettering on a trial protocol. Peripheral blood mononuclear cells were collected pretreatment and during treatment, with between 1 and 8 total time points per patient. The Qiagen DNeasy Blood extraction kit was used to purify genomic DNA from total PBMCs and tumor samples. Collected pretreatment and during treatment, PBMCs were isolated and stored as previously described. V is trimmed back by 5 bases and J by 3 bases, and the junction contains 7 bases that no gene match accounts for. Including the terminal cysteine and phenylalanine, the CDR3 comprises 14 residues. This entry keeps only the CDR3 DNA: 42 bases, framed from base 1. CDR1 and CDR2 are read off the germline V gene as MNHNS and SASEGT.

This TCR was sampled from a man aged 55 to 69 with urothelial cancer. The chain couples TRBV6-1 to TRBJ2-7, with 7 bases matching TRBD1. The input for sequencing was PBMCs, taken around atezolizumab (anti-PD-L1) treatment. The CDR3 reads CASSITGTDYEQYF. Here is the DNA: TGTGCCAGCAGTATCACCGGGACAGACTACGAGCAGTACTTC.